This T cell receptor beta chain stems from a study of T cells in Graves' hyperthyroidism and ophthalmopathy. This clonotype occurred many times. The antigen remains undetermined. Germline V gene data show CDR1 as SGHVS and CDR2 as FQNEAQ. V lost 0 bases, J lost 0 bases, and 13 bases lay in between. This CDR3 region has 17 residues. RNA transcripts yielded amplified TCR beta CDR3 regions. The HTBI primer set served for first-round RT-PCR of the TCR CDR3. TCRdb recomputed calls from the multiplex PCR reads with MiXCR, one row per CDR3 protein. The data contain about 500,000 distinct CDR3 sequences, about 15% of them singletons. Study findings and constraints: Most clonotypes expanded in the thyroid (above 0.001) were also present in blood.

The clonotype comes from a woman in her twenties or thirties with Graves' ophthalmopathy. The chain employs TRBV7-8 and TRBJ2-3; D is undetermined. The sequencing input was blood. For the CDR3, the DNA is TGTGCCAGCAGCTTAGCGCGGCCGATCCCCAGCACAGATACGCAGTATTTT. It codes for CASSLARPIPSTDTQYF.